The clone carrying this T cell receptor beta chain was counted many times. Antigen: not known. The CDR3 regions of TCR beta were amplified from RNA transcripts. Researchers ran a first-round RT-PCR on the TCR CDR3 using the HTBI primer set. TCRdb ran MiXCR on the multiplex PCR reads and lists one entry per CDR3 protein. The table lists a few hundred thousand distinct CDR3 sequences, more than 15% of them singletons. This CDR3 region has 17 residues. The ends were cut back, 0 bases at V and 0 bases at J, with 11 bases in the middle. Per germline, CDR1 LGHDT and CDR2 YNNKEL (reference sequence). Hyperthyroidism in the patients, aged 18 to 65, was newly diagnosed and under 2 months in duration. The study left out patients who had uncontrolled infection, other autoimmune disease, pregnancy or lactation. This specimen comes from a study of T cells in Graves' hyperthyroidism and ophthalmopathy. Findings of the study overall: Most thyroid clonotypes expanded above 0.001 were also detected in blood.

The sequenced sample was blood. This clonotype was obtained from a woman aged 18-29 years with Graves' hyperthyroidism. J is TRBJ2-2 and V is TRBV3-1; D gene uncertain. The CDR3 loop reads CASSQEIWAANTGELFF. The CDR3 coding sequence is TGTGCCAGCAGCCAAGAGATATGGGCCGCGAACACCGGGGAGCTGTTTTTT.